The T cell receptor (beta chain) described here comes from a study of blood T cell repertoires in COVID-19. For the study at large: Researchers got acute and convalescent COVID-19 samples from the United States, Italy and Spain. T cells, B-cell-depleted T cells, or PBMCs supplied cDNA or gDNA.

Per the authors' pipeline: Scientists estimated how many nucleated cells there were by amplifying reference gene primers. TCRdb keeps only in-frame clones here, not all; method: immunoSEQ multiplex PCR. That table is the source of V, J and clone size, and D and trimming were worked out from the DNA. The table has 110,000 to 150,000 clones, more than 60% seen once. CDR3 length equals 13 residues. Germline V CDR1 and CDR2: SGDLS, YYNGEE. V was shortened by 0 bases and J by 5 bases, with 6 bases between the two germline ends. The clonotype originates from a woman aged 60-75 years with acute or convalescent COVID-19. The sequencing sample was made of peripheral blood. The chain employs TRBV9 and TRBJ1-5; D unresolved. The CDR3 sequence: CASSVVPDQPQHF. In DNA, the CDR3 is TGTGCCAGCAGCGTAGTACCGGATCAGCCCCAGCATTTT. Full variable domain (rest looked up from reference TRBV9 and TRBJ1-5): DSGVTQTPKHLITATGQRVTLRCSPRSGDLSVYWYQQSLDQGLQFLIQYYNGEERAKGNILERFSAQQFPDLHSELNLSSLELGDSALYFCASSVVPDQPQHFGDGTRLSIL.